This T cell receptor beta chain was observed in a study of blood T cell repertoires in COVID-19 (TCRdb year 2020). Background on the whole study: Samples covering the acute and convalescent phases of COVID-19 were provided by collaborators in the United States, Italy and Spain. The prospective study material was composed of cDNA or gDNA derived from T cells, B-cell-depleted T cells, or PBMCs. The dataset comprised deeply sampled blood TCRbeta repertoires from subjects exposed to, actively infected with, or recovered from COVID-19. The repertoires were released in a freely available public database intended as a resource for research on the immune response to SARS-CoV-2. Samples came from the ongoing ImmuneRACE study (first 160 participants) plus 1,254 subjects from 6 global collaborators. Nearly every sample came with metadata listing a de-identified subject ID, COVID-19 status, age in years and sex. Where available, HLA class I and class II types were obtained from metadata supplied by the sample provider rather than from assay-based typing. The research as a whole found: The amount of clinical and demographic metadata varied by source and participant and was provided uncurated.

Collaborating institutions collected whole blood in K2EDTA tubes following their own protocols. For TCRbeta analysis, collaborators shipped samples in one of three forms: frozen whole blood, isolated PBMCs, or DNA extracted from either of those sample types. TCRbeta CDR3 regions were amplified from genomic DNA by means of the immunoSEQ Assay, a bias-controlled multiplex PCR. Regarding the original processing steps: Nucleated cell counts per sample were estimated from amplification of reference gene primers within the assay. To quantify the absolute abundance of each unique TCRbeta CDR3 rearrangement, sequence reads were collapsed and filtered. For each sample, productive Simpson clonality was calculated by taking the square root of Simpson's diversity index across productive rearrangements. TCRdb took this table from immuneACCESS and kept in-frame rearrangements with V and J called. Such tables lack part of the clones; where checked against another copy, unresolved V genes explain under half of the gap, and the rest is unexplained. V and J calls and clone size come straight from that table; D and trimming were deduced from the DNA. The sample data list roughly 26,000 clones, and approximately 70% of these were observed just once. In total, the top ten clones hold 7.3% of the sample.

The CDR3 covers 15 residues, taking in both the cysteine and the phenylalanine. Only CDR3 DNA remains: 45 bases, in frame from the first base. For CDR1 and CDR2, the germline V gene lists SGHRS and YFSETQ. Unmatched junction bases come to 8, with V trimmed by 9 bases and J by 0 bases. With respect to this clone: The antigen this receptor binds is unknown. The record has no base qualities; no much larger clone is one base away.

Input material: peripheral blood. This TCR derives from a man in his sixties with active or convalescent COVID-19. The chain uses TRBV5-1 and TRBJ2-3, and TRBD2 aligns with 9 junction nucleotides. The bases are TGCGCCACCTCATCCGGGACTAGCAGCACAGATACGCAGTATTTT. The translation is CATSSGTSSTDTQYF.